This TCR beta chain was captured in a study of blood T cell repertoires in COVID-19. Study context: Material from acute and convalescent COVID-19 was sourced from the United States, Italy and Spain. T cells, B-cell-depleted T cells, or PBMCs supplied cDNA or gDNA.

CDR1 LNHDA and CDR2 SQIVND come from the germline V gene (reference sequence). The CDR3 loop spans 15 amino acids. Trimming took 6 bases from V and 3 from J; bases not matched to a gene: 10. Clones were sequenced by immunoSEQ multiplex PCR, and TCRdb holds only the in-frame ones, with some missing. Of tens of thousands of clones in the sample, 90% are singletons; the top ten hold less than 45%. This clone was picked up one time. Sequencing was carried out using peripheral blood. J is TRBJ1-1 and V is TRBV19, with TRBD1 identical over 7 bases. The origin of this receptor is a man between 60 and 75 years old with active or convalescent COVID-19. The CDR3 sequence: CASRLNRGRDTEAFF. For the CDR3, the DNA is TGTGCCAGTAGACTTAACAGGGGAAGGGACACTGAAGCTTTCTTT.